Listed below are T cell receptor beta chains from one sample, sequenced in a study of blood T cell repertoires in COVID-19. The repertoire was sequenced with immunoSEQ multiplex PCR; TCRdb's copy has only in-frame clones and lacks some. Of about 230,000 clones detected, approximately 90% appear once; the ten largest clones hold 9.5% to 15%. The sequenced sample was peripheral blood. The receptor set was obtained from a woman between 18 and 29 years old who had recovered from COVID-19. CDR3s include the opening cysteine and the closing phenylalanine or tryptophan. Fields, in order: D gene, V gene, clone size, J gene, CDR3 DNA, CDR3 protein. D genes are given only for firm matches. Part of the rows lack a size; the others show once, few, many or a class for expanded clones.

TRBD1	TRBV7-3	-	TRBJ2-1	TGTGCCAGCAGCCCCCGGGACAGTACTTACAATGAGCAGTTCTTC	CASSPRDSTYNEQFF
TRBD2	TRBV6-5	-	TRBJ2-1	TGTGCCAGCAGTTTAGCGGGAGCGTTCAATGAGCAGTTCTTC	CASSLAGAFNEQFF
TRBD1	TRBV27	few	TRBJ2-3	TGTGCCAGCAGTTTGGCAGGGGGCACCTATACGCAGTATTTT	CASSLAGGTYTQYF
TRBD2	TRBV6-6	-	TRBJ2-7	TGTGCCAGCAGTTACGGTAGCGGGGCCTACGAGCAGTACTTC	CASSYGSGAYEQYF
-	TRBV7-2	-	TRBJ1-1	TGTGCCAGCAGATACCGGGACACTCTGAACACTGAAGCTTTCTTT	CASRYRDTLNTEAFF
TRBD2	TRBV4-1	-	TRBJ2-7	TGCGCCAGCAGCCAAGGCCCACCTCTAGCGGGGACCTACGAGCAGTACTTC	CASSQGPPLAGTYEQYF
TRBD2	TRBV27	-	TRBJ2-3	TGTGCCAGCCGTCTAGCGGGAGGGCCGACAGATACGCAGTATTTT	CASRLAGGPTDTQYF
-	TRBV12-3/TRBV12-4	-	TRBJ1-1	TGTGCCAGCAGGATCGGACAGATTGAAGCTTTCTTT	CASRIGQIEAFF
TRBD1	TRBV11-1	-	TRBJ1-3	TGTGCCAGCAGCGACAGGGGCTCTGGAAACACCATATATTTT	CASSDRGSGNTIYF
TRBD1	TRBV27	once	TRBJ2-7	TGTGCCAGCAGCCGACACCCCGGGACAGGGCGTTACGAGCAGTACTTC	CASSRHPGTGRYEQYF
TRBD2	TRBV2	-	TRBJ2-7	TGTGCCAGCAGTGCCCCGGGGCTAGCGGCCTACGAGCAGTACTTC	CASSAPGLAAYEQYF
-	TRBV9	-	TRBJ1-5	TGTGCCAGCAGCTTTCAATCGGGACAGCCCCAGCATTTT	CASSFQSGQPQHF
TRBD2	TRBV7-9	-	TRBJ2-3	TGTGCCAGCAGCCCGTTGGGAGGGGAAGACACAGATACGCAGTATTTT	CASSPLGGEDTDTQYF
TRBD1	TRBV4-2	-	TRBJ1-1	TGTGCCAGCAGCCACATCGGCAGGGGGGCCCGCACTGAAGCTTTCTTT	CASSHIGRGARTEAFF
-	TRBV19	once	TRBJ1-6	TGTGCCAGTAGTATCATCGCAGACTACCGGCTCCTCCACTTT	CASSIIADYRLLHF
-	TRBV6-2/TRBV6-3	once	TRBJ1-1	TGTGCCAGCAGTTACCGGGGTGAGATGAACACTGAAGCTTTCTTT	CASSYRGEMNTEAFF
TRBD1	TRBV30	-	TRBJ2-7	TGTGCCTGGAGCACAGGGGGCTACGAGCAGTACTTC	CAWSTGGYEQYF
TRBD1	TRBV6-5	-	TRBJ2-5	TGTGCCAGCAGTTACCCAGGGGGTGAGACCCAGTACTTC	CASSYPGGETQYF
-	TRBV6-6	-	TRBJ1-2	TGTGCCAGCAGTTACACGACAGCTAACTATGGCTACACCTTC	CASSYTTANYGYTF
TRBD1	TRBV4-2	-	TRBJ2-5	TGTGCCAGCAGCCAAACAGGGGAACAAGAGACCCAGTACTTC	CASSQTGEQETQYF
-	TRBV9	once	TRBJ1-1	TGTGCCAGCAGCGTAACAGGAAGTAACACTGAAGCTTTCTTT	CASSVTGSNTEAFF
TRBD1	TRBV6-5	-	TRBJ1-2	TGTGCCAGCAACACAGGGGAATTGGGTGGCTACACCTTC	CASNTGELGGYTF
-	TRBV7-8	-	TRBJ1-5	TGTGCCAGCAGCTTAGAAGCGGGCAATCAGCCCCAGCATTTT	CASSLEAGNQPQHF
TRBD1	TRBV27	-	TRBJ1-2	TGTGCCAGCAGTCGTCTGGGACAGGGGGCCTATGGCTACACCTTC	CASSRLGQGAYGYTF
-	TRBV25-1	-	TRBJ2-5	TGTGCCAGCAGTGAATACAACCAAGAGACCCAGTACTTC	CASSEYNQETQYF
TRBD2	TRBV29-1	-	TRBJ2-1	TGCAGCGTTGAGGGGCCGGGACTAGCCAATGAGCAGTTCTTC	CSVEGPGLANEQFF
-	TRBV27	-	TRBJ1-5	TGTGCCAGCTCCTCGCAGGCGGGGGTCAATCAGCCCCAGCATTTT	CASSSQAGVNQPQHF
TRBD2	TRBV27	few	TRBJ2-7	TGTGCCAGCAGTTTCAGCGGGAGTACCTACGAGCAGTACTTC	CASSFSGSTYEQYF
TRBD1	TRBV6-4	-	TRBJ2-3	TGTGCCAGCAGTGAGTTCGGGACAGGGCCAGATACGCAGTATTTT	CASSEFGTGPDTQYF
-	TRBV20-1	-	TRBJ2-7	TGCAGTGCTAGTGGCGCCAGACTCTACGAGCAGTACTTC	CSASGARLYEQYF
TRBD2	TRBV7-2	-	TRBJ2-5	TGTGCCAGCAGCTTAGGGGGCACTAGCGGGAGGGAGACCCAGTACTTC	CASSLGGTSGRETQYF
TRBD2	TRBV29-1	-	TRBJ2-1	TGCAGCGTTGAAGTAATAGCGGGAGTACTTGAGCAGTTCTTC	CSVEVIAGVLEQFF
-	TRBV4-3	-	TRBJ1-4	TGCGCCAGCAGCTGGACCCGGGAGAATGAAAAACTGTTTTTT	CASSWTRENEKLFF
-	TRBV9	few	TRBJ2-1	TGTGCCAGCAGCGTAGAGGAAGGGGGCAATGAGCAGTTCTTC	CASSVEEGGNEQFF
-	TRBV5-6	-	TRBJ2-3	TGTGCCAGCAGTCCCCAAAGCATGGATACGCAGTATTTT	CASSPQSMDTQYF
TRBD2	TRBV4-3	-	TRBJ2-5	TGCGCCAGCAGCCAGGCCCTAGCGGGGGGACAAGAGACCCAGTACTTC	CASSQALAGGQETQYF
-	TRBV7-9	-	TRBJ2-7	TGTGCCAGCAGCTTCGAATGGGCGGGGTCTCGCGAGCAGTACTTC	CASSFEWAGSREQYF
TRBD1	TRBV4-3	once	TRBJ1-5	TGCGCCAGCAGCCAAGGGACAGGGATGGGCCAGCCCCAGCATTTT	CASSQGTGMGQPQHF
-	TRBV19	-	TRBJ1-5	TGTGCCAGTAGTATAGATAGACAACCGCATCAGCCCCAGCATTTT	CASSIDRQPHQPQHF
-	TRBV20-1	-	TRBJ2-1	TGCAGTGCTGGACAGTCTTATGGTCCGTTCTTC	CSAGQSYGPFF
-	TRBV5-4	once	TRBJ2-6	TGTGCCAGCAGCTTGTTTAACTCTGGGGCCAACGTCCTGACTTTC	CASSLFNSGANVLTF
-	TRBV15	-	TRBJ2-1	TGTGCCACCAGCAGAGGTGAGAATGAGCAGTTCTTC	CATSRGENEQFF
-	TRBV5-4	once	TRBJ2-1	TGTGCCAGCAGCTTGTCAGGGATCTCCTACAATGAGCAGTTCTTC	CASSLSGISYNEQFF
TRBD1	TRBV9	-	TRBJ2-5	TGTGCCAGCAGCGTAGACCCAGGGGGCCTAGAGACCCAGTACTTC	CASSVDPGGLETQYF
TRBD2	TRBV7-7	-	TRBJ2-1	TGTGCCAGCAGCTTAGGTATTAGCGGGTACAATGAGCAGTTCTTC	CASSLGISGYNEQFF
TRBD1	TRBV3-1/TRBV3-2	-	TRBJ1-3	TGTGCCAGCAGCCTCCTAGGACAGGCACCCGACTCAAGCTCTGGAAACACCATATATTTT	CASSLLGQAPDSSSGNTIYF
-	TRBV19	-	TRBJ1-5	TGTGCCAGTAGTATCCTAAGTCAGCCCCAGCATTTT	CASSILSQPQHF